Listed below are T cell receptor beta chains from one sample, sequenced in a study of cytotoxic CD8 clonotypes in ibrutinib-treated CLL. The protocol was immunoSEQ multiplex PCR, while the TCRdb copy is restricted to in-frame clones and leaves out a portion. Among 140,000 to 150,000 clones listed, about three quarters were seen once. Material: PBMCs, obtained after 24 months of ibrutinib treatment. The source is a human donor with chronic lymphocytic leukemia. Both conserved end residues are part of each CDR3. D genes are given only for firm matches. Expanded clones are given a class, and other clones once, few, many or no size at all.

D	V	J	size	CDR3	DNA
TRBD2	TRBV10-3	TRBJ2-2	many	CAISEGASGRPNIPGELFF	TGTGCCATCAGTGAGGGGGCTAGCGGGAGGCCCAACATCCCCGGGGAGCTGTTTTTT
NA	TRBV30	TRBJ2-7	many	CAWGGRGSHEQYF	TGTGCCTGGGGGGGCAGGGGCTCCCACGAGCAGTACTTC
NA	TRBV28	TRBJ1-3	NA	CASSEGQEYTIYF	TGTGCCAGCAGCGAGGGACAAGAATACACCATATATTTT
TRBD1	TRBV19	TRBJ1-1	NA	CASKERGQAVWYTEAFF	TGTGCCAGCAAAGAACGGGGACAGGCCGTATGGTACACTGAAGCTTTCTTT
NA	TRBV7-3	TRBJ2-1	NA	CASSLMSRDSSSYNEQFF	TGTGCCAGCAGCTTAATGTCCCGGGACTCGAGCTCCTACAATGAGCAGTTCTTC
TRBD1	TRBV11-2	TRBJ1-3	few	CASSRGQGPRSGNTIYF	TGTGCCAGCAGCCGCGGACAGGGGCCCCGCTCTGGAAACACCATATATTTT
TRBD1	TRBV5-1	TRBJ1-3	NA	CASSPGQGGNTIYF	TGCGCCAGCAGCCCCGGACAGGGAGGAAACACCATATATTTT
NA	TRBV5-6	TRBJ2-7	NA	CASTPRGYGEQYF	TGTGCCAGCACCCCCCGAGGATACGGCGAGCAGTACTTC
TRBD2	TRBV6-1	TRBJ2-7	once	CASSEGAGGPYEQYF	TGTGCCAGCAGTGAGGGTGCGGGAGGTCCCTACGAGCAGTACTTC
TRBD1	TRBV28	TRBJ2-7	NA	CASQGQAYEQYF	TGTGCCAGCCAGGGACAGGCGTACGAGCAGTACTTC
NA	TRBV28	TRBJ1-2	NA	CASSGSYGYTF	TGTGCCAGCAGTGGGAGCTATGGCTACACCTTC
NA	TRBV20-1	TRBJ1-1	few	CSASGEVEAFF	TGCAGTGCGTCGGGTGAGGTTGAAGCTTTCTTT
TRBD2	TRBV6-5	TRBJ2-7	NA	CATRGGPAYEQYF	TGTGCCACGCGGGGGGGCCCGGCCTACGAGCAGTACTTC
TRBD2	TRBV2	TRBJ2-7	NA	CASSEPSGGSYEQYF	TGTGCCAGCAGTGAACCCAGCGGGGGCTCCTACGAGCAGTACTTC
NA	TRBV30	TRBJ1-2	NA	CAWSELSIRYGYTF	TGTGCCTGGAGCGAGCTGTCAATACGCTATGGCTACACCTTC
NA	TRBV18	TRBJ2-1	NA	CASSPPPLGHEQFF	TGTGCCAGCTCACCCCCTCCTTTGGGCCATGAGCAGTTCTTC
NA	TRBV6-1	TRBJ1-2	NA	CASSGPWRPVGYGYTF	TGTGCCAGCAGTGGGCCCTGGAGGCCGGTAGGGTATGGCTACACCTTC
NA	TRBV9	TRBJ1-6	few	CASSESGENSPLHF	TGTGCCAGCAGCGAGTCCGGGGAGAATTCACCCCTCCACTTT
TRBD2	TRBV7-8	TRBJ2-5	NA	CASSERLAEETQYF	TGTGCCAGCAGCGAAAGACTAGCCGAAGAGACCCAGTACTTC
NA	TRBV7-8	TRBJ2-7	NA	CASSSHEGDSEQYF	TGTGCCAGCAGCTCCCACGAGGGAGATTCCGAGCAGTACTTC
NA	TRBV7-8	TRBJ2-7	NA	CASSQGPYEQYF	TGTGCCAGCAGCCAAGGGCCCTACGAGCAGTACTTC
TRBD2	TRBV28	TRBJ2-7	NA	CASSLFWATGGSSPNYEQYF	TGTGCCAGCAGTTTATTTTGGGCCACTGGCGGGAGTTCACCCAACTACGAGCAGTACTTC
NA	TRBV28	TRBJ1-2	NA	CASRGGSNYGYTF	TGTGCCAGCAGGGGTGGAAGTAACTATGGCTACACCTTC
TRBD1	TRBV5-6	TRBJ2-3	NA	CASSSRQGAGDTQYF	TGTGCCAGCAGCTCCCGACAGGGGGCTGGAGATACGCAGTATTTT
NA	TRBV19	TRBJ1-2	few	CASSPRRGAYGYTF	TGTGCCAGTAGTCCCCGCCGGGGGGCGTATGGCTACACCTTC
NA	TRBV11-3	TRBJ2-7	NA	CASSQTGFEQYF	TGTGCCAGCAGCCAGACAGGTTTCGAGCAGTACTTC
NA	TRBV7-2	TRBJ2-2	NA	CASRPSVVGAGELFF	TGTGCCAGCAGACCGAGCGTGGTAGGGGCCGGGGAGCTGTTTTTT
NA	TRBV4-2	TRBJ2-4	NA	CASSQSPGALAKNIQYF	TGTGCCAGCAGCCAAAGCCCGGGGGCCCTAGCCAAAAACATTCAGTACTTC
NA	TRBV6-1	TRBJ1-4	NA	CASSEGGWGWSATNEKLFF	TGTGCCAGCAGTGAAGGGGGGTGGGGTTGGTCCGCAACTAATGAAAAACTGTTTTTT
TRBD1	TRBV5-1	TRBJ2-2	NA	CASSLGQGVSGELFF	TGCGCCAGCAGCTTGGGACAGGGTGTGTCCGGGGAGCTGTTTTTT
NA	TRBV27	TRBJ2-3	few	CASSLRGPGRVPTDTQYF	TGTGCCAGCAGCCTCAGGGGCCCGGGGCGGGTTCCCACAGATACGCAGTATTTT
NA	TRBV7-9	TRBJ2-7	few	CASSAGPYEQYF	TGTGCCAGCAGCGCAGGGCCCTACGAGCAGTACTTC
NA	TRBV7-2	TRBJ2-7	NA	CASSQVRGGSYEQYF	TGTGCCAGCAGCCAAGTCCGGGGCGGCTCCTACGAGCAGTACTTC